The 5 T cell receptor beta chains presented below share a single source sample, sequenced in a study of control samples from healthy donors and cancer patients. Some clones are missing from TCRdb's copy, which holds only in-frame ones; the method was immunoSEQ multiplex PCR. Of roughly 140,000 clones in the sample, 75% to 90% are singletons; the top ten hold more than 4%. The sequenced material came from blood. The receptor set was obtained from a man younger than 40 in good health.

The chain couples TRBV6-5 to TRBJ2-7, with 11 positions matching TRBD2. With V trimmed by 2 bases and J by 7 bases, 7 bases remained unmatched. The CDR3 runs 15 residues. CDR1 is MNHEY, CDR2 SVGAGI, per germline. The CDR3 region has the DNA TGTGCCAGCAGTTACAGGGGACTAGCGGCGGAAGAGCAGTACTTC. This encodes CASSYRGLAAEEQYF.

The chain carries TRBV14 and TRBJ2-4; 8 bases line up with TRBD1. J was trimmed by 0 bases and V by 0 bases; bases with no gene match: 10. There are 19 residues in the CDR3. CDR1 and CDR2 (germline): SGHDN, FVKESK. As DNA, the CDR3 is TGTGCCAGCAGCCAAGAGGGACGACAGGGGAAACTAGCCAAAAACATTCAGTACTTC. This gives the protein CASSQEGRQGKLAKNIQYF.

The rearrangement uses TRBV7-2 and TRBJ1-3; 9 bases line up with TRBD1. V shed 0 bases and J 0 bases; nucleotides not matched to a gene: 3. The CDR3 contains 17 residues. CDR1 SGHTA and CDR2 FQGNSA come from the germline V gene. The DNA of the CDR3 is TGTGCCAGCAGCTTAGCCGGGACAGGGTACTCTGGAAACACCATATATTTT. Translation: CASSLAGTGYSGNTIYF. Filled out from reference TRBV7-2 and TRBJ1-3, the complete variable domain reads GAGVSQSPSNKVTEKGKDVELRCDPISGHTALYWYRQSLGQGLEFLIYFQGNSAPDKSGLPSDRFSAERTGGSVSTLTIQRTQQEDSAVYLCASSLAGTGYSGNTIYFGEGSWLTVV.

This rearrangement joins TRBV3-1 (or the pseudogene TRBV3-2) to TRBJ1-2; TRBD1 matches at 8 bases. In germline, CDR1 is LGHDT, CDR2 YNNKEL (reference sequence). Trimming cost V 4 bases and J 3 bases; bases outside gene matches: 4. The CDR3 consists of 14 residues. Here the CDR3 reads CASSPGQGYYGYTF. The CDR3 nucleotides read TGTGCCAGCAGCCCCGGACAGGGTTACTATGGCTACACCTTC.

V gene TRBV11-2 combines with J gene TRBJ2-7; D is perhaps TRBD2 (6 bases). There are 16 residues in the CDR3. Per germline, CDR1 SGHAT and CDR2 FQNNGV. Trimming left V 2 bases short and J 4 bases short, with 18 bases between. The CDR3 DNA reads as TGTGCCAGCAGCTTATCGGATCCCAGACTAGTTTACGAGCAGTACTTC. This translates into CASSLSDPRLVYEQYF.